These 27 T cell receptor beta chains were sequenced from one sample in a study of blood T cells in healthy people across ages. The use of a sample-barcoded 5' primer and a J-beta primer mix characterized a second PCR of 7 to 11 cycles. TCRdb passed the 5' RACE reads through MiXCR, listing each CDR3 protein once. Of under 2,000,000 distinct CDR3 sequences listed, roughly 50% are singletons. Sequenced sample: blood. The receptor set was obtained from a woman between 35 and 50 years old in good health.

Only a few counts were recorded for this clonotype. The chain couples TRBV6-7 to TRBJ2-7; either TRBD1 or TRBD2 may fit D (5 bases each). TRBV6-7 has ORF status, its function being uncertain. This CDR3 is built from 12 residues. The CDR3 bases are TGTGGGATAGGGGACCCCCTCTACGAGCAGTACTTC. Its protein is CGIGDPLYEQYF.

As for this clonotype: One end of the junction is discordant with germline, which a read error may explain. This chain joins TRBV2 and TRBJ2-1, with 9 nucleotides matching TRBD2. The CDR3 runs to 15 residues. Germline V CDR1 and CDR2: SNHLY, FYNNEI. CDR3 nucleotide sequence: TGTGCCAGCAGTGAGTCGCGGGGGGGCGTAAATGGGCAGTTCTTC. This gives the protein CASSESRGGVNGQFF.

J is TRBJ1-1 and V is TRBV20-1; D may be TRBD1 (6 bases). CDR3 length: 13 residues. The ends were cut back, 5 bases at V and 8 bases at J, with 18 bases in the middle. Germline CDR1 and CDR2: DFQATT and SNEGSKA (reference sequence). DNA for the CDR3: TGCAGTGCTCACCGAGGACAGCGGTCCGAAGCTTTCTTT. It is translated as CSAHRGQRSEAFF.

This clonotype has more than one count but fewer than ten. The chain uses TRBV12-3 or TRBV12-4 and TRBJ2-1, with 9 bases fitting TRBD1. J gave up 7 bases and V 3 bases, and 10 bases lay outside the gene matches. CDR3 size: 16 residues. CDR3 in amino acids: CASSFSIGTGRNEQFF. CDR3 sequence (DNA): TGTGCCAGCAGTTTTTCCATTGGGACAGGGAGGAATGAGCAGTTCTTC.

This sequence joins TRBV7-9 and TRBJ1-2, with unresolved D. The CDR3 is 15 amino acids. Trimming stripped 4 bases from V and 6 bases from J, with 18 bases between. Germline CDR1 is SEHNR and CDR2 is FQNEAQ (reference sequence). The chain's CDR3 is CASSSPRTPYDGYTF. The CDR3 DNA is TGTGCCAGCAGCTCGCCGCGGACCCCCTATGATGGCTACACCTTC.

This clonotype was detected a few times. The rearrangement links TRBV20-1 to TRBJ2-7; TRBD2 agrees at 11 bases. Losses at the gene ends were 6 bases for V and 7 bases for J; bases not matched to a gene: 5. Germline CDR1 DFQATT, CDR2 SNEGSKA (reference sequence). This CDR3 region has 12 residues. The CDR3 DNA reads as TGCAGTGCGGGCCGACTAGCGGGGGAGCAGTACTTC. It translates to CSAGRLAGEQYF.

This clonotype was seen a single time. The V and J genes are TRBV5-1 and TRBJ2-6; D remains ambiguous. V was trimmed by 1 base and J by 2 bases, leaving 13 bases between them. The CDR3 length is 17 residues. CDR1 and CDR2 from the germline V gene are SGHRS and YFSETQ. CDR3 coding DNA: TGCGCCAGCAGCTTGAGGTGGGGTCTAACTGGGGCCAACGTCCTGACTTTC. Translated, it gives CASSLRWGLTGANVLTF.

The V and J genes are TRBV7-8 and TRBJ2-5, with D tentatively TRBD2 (5 bases). V gave up 1 base and J gave up 3 bases, with 12 bases separating them. The CDR3 has 15 amino acids. CDR1 and CDR2 from the germline V gene are SGHVS and FQNEAQ. CDR3: CASSLEQSGKETQYF. The CDR3 bases are TGTGCCAGCAGCTTAGAGCAGAGCGGAAAAGAGACCCAGTACTTC.

V and J are TRBV20-1 and TRBJ2-1; D gene unclear. The CDR3 runs 15 residues. The V end was cut by 0 bases, the J end by 0 bases, with 9 bases between. Germline CDR1 is DFQATT and CDR2 is SNEGSKA (reference sequence). The CDR3 DNA reads as TGCAGTGCTAGAGATCTCATGAGCTCCTACAATGAGCAGTTCTTC. Translating gives CSARDLMSSYNEQFF.

This chain uses TRBV20-1 with TRBJ2-1, with TRBD2 matching over 8 bases. CDR1 is DFQATT and CDR2 is SNEGSKA in the germline V gene (reference sequence). There are 16 residues in the CDR3. V was pared by 0 bases and J by 6 bases, with 10 bases of the junction left unmatched. CDR3 DNA: TGCAGTGCTAGAGATTTCCAGCGGGGGTCAATCAATGAGCAGTTCTTC. It is translated as CSARDFQRGSINEQFF.

This chain links TRBV7-8 with TRBJ2-1; D may be TRBD1 (5 bases). Per germline, CDR1 SGHVS and CDR2 FQNEAQ. The CDR3 consists of 15 residues. Trimming pared 1 base from V and 6 bases from J, leaving 13 bases between. The CDR3 spells CASSLGSQGSNEQFF. The CDR3 DNA sequence: TGTGCCAGCAGCTTAGGTTCGCAGGGTAGCAATGAGCAGTTCTTC.

This clonotype was seen repeatedly, ten times or more. The chain joins TRBV29-1 to TRBJ2-7; TRBD1 matches at 8 bases. Germline CDR1 is SQVTM and CDR2 is ANQGSEA. The CDR3 covers 12 residues. J lost 2 bases, V lost 7 bases, and 4 bases had no gene match. CDR3 residues: CSARDRPYEQYF. The DNA of the CDR3 is TGCAGCGCCCGGGACAGGCCCTACGAGCAGTACTTC.

The genes are TRBV27 and TRBJ1-2, with TRBD1 matching over 9 bases. Germline V gives CDR1 MNHEY, CDR2 SMNVEV (reference sequence). The junction had 10 bases not matched to a gene; V was cut back by 6 bases and J by 2 bases. This CDR3 spans 16 amino acids. The CDR3 reads CASSQRRTGENYGYTF. CDR3 nucleotides: TGTGCCAGCAGCCAAAGACGGACAGGGGAGAACTATGGCTACACCTTC.

Notes on this clonotype: Just one base apart from a much larger clone, this may be a read error. The rearrangement uses TRBV27 and TRBJ2-3; the match to TRBD2 covers 11 bases. From germline, CDR1 is MNHEY and CDR2 SMNVEV (reference sequence). V was clipped by 6 bases and J by 2 bases; unmatched bases: 1. This CDR3 has 14 residues. DNA for the CDR3: TGTGCCAGCAGGACTAGCGGGGACACAGATACGCAGTATTTT. It specifies CASRTSGDTDTQYF.

This clonotype appeared a few times. The V and J genes are TRBV21-1 and TRBJ2-1; the table's D call TRBD2 went unverified against the DNA. TRBV21-1 is described as a pseudogene. The CDR3 loop spans 17 amino acids. CDR3 in DNA: TGTGCCAGCAGCAAAGGAGGAATAGCGGGTTTCGGGAATGAGCAGTTCTTC. Its protein is CASSKGGIAGFGNEQFF.

This chain joins TRBV7-2 and TRBJ2-5; D ambiguous. V was cut by 4 bases and J by 0 bases, with 12 bases left in between. Germline CDR1 SGHTA, CDR2 FQGNSA. The CDR3 runs to 15 residues. The CDR3: CASSSPVGYQETQYF. Written as DNA, the CDR3 is TGTGCCAGCAGCTCTCCTGTAGGGTACCAAGAGACCCAGTACTTC. The full variable domain, with the rest looked up from reference TRBV7-2 and TRBJ2-5, is GAGVSQSPSNKVTEKGKDVELRCDPISGHTALYWYRQSLGQGLEFLIYFQGNSAPDKSGLPSDRFSAERTGGSVSTLTIQRTQQEDSAVYLCASSSPVGYQETQYFGPGTRLLVL.

This clonotype was observed a few times. The chain recombines TRBV7-2 with TRBJ2-1, with 9 positions matching TRBD2. Per the germline V gene, CDR1 is SGHTA and CDR2 is FQGNSA. This CDR3 spans 16 amino acids. V gave up 5 bases and J gave up 7 bases; unmatched junction bases: 12. The CDR3 loop reads CASSPRLVAGENEQFF. CDR3 sequence (DNA): TGTGCCAGCAGCCCTCGCTTGGTAGCGGGGGAGAATGAGCAGTTCTTC.

This clonotype was seen a handful of times. This chain links TRBV29-1 with TRBJ2-3; the match to TRBD2 covers 7 bases. J was trimmed by 3 bases and V by 5 bases; bases with no gene match: 11. CDR3 length equals 15 residues. Germline CDR1 and CDR2: SQVTM and ANQGSEA. CDR3 protein: CSVCRLALITDTQYF. The DNA of the CDR3 is TGCAGCGTTTGCAGACTAGCCCTGATAACAGATACGCAGTATTTT.

This chain joins TRBV4-1 and TRBJ1-2; 10 positions agree with TRBD1. Germline V CDR1 and CDR2: MGHRA, YSYEKL. Trimming cost V 3 bases and J 1 base; bases outside gene matches: 2. The CDR3 spans 15 residues. The CDR3 coding sequence is TGCGCCAGCAGCCAGGACAGGGGGTATAACTATGGCTACACCTTC. This encodes CASSQDRGYNYGYTF.

This clonotype was seen a handful of times. This rearrangement joins TRBV20-1 to TRBJ1-5; D might be TRBD1 (6 bases). Per germline, CDR1 DFQATT and CDR2 SNEGSKA (reference sequence). V lost 6 bases and J 5 bases, leaving 23 bases between the germline ends. CDR3 length: 16 residues. CDR3 coding DNA: TGCAGTGCACGCGAACCCAGGGGAGGAATGGATCAGCCCCAGCATTTT. Translating gives CSAREPRGGMDQPQHF.

The V call is TRBV5-6, the J call TRBJ2-5; 8 nucleotides align to TRBD2. This CDR3 spans 15 amino acids. J gave up 3 bases and V 1 base, and 5 bases lay outside the gene matches. The germline V gene has CDR1 SGHDT and CDR2 YYEEEE. CDR3 nucleotide sequence: TGTGCCAGCAGCTTGACGGGGGGGCCCGAAGAGACCCAGTACTTC. Its translation: CASSLTGGPEETQYF.

This chain joins TRBV5-1 and TRBJ1-2; D is perhaps TRBD1 (6 bases). CDR3 length: 15 residues. Trimming left V 0 bases short and J 0 bases short, with 9 bases between. Germline lookup yields CDR1 SGHRS and CDR2 YFSETQ. The CDR3 is CASSLDGTTNYGYTF. The CDR3 DNA reads TGCGCCAGCAGCTTGGATGGGACAACTAACTATGGCTACACCTTC.

This rearrangement joins TRBV11-1 to TRBJ2-3; 11 bases agree with TRBD2. The CDR3 covers 17 residues. The ends lost 5 bases at V and 4 bases at J; junction bases unmatched: 11. Per the germline V gene, CDR1 is SGHAT and CDR2 is FQDESV (reference sequence). CDR3 DNA: TGTGCCAGCAGCCCATTTAGCGGGGGGGCCCTCGCAGATACGCAGTATTTT. Protein product: CASSPFSGGALADTQYF.

This clonotype was observed a handful of times. This chain joins TRBV3-1 and TRBJ1-2; 7 nucleotides line up with TRBD1. The germline V gene has CDR1 LGHDT and CDR2 YNNKEL (reference sequence). The CDR3 has 14 residues. V lost 5 bases, J lost 4 bases, and 7 bases stayed unmatched. The CDR3 DNA is TGTGCCAGCAGCAGGGACAGTCCCCGCTATGGCTACACCTTC. It codes for CASSRDSPRYGYTF.

This clonotype was seen more than once but under ten times. The chain has TRBV25-1 and TRBJ2-7, with 7 bases aligning to TRBD2. CDR3 length: 14 residues. The V segment lost 1 base and the J segment 4 bases; nucleotides outside the gene matches: 4. The V gene's germline CDR1 is MGHDK and CDR2 SYGVNS. The DNA for the CDR3 is TGTGCCAGCAGTGAATTGACTAGCTTGTACGAGCAGTACTTC. Amino acids: CASSELTSLYEQYF.

This clonotype was seen a few times. The rearrangement joins TRBV27 to TRBJ1-2; D perhaps matches TRBD1 (6 bases). The CDR3 is 16 amino acids. Germline V gene lookup returns CDR1 MNHEY and CDR2 SMNVEV (reference sequence). The germline V and J ends were trimmed by 6 bases and 2 bases, with 19 bases remaining between them. CDR3 nucleotides: TGTGCCAGCAGCCTGTTGGGCACAGGGATCAACTATGGCTACACCTTC. This codes for CASSLLGTGINYGYTF.

The V call is TRBV4-2, the J call TRBJ1-2; TRBD1 might be the D (6 bases). CDR3 length: 13 residues. Germline lookup yields CDR1 LGHNA and CDR2 YNFKEQ. The germline V and J ends were trimmed by 6 bases and 5 bases, with 13 bases remaining between them. In nucleotides, the CDR3 is TGTGCCAGCAGACGGACAGAGATGTATGGCTACACCTTC. It yields the protein CASRRTEMYGYTF.